This TCR beta chain was sequenced during a study of siplizumab effects on memory and regulatory T cells (dated by TCRdb to between 2018 and 2020). Concerning the study at large: The effect of the anti-CD2 antibody siplizumab on alloreactive T-cell subsets was examined in allogeneic mixed lymphocyte reactions constructed from human PBMCs.

According to the germline V gene, CDR1 reads SGHRS and CDR2 reads YFSETQ. The cysteine opens and the phenylalanine closes a CDR3 of 13 amino acids. Only the CDR3 part of the read is kept: 39 bases, read in frame from the first base. V is cut back by 6 bases and J by 9 bases, with 7 bases in the junction unmatched. Sorted unstimulated T cells and proliferating T cells recovered from mixed lymphocyte reactions were subjected to TCRbeta CDR3 sequencing. Fresh whole blood from 9 to 11 HLA-typed healthy donors was used as the source from which PBMCs were isolated. Details on this clone: Which antigen it targets is not known. Within one base of it there is no much larger clone, and no base qualities were kept.

Libraries were prepared through the immunoSEQ multiplex PCR assay. Some 1.1 x 10^5 TCR templates per sample were assayed by the deep sequencing platform. Genomic DNA extracted from sorted T cells was used for TCRbeta CDR3 sequencing. In the original analysis: Clonal analysis of TCRbeta CDR3 data was done in the R programming language. Comparing unstimulated samples against CFSE-low samples taken after the reaction was how alloreactive CD4+ and CD8+ clones were defined. Regulatory or non-regulatory origin of alloreactive CD4+ clones was assigned by matching sequences to the sorted unstimulated Treg and non-Treg repertoires. Sourced from immuneACCESS, this table was stored by TCRdb with only in-frame sequences that have V and J called. A share of the clones is absent; for the studies checked, an unresolved V gene accounts for under half, and the remainder has no known explanation. The D gene and trimming were derived from the DNA, and the V and J assignments and clone size from that table. The sample has about 87,000 clones on record, about 87% of them singletons. The top ten clones comprise 15% of the sample.

General study outcomes and caveats: A naive or memory phenotype could not be assigned to roughly 75-96% of proliferating CD4+ or CD8+ clones. Because sequences at frequencies below about 10^-5 were poorly captured, only a minor fraction of alloreactive clones could be mapped back to unstimulated subsets. Siplizumab significantly reduced the cumulative frequency of alloreactive sequences traceable to unstimulated CD4+ memory T cells. No functional confirmation was obtained for the suppressive function of proliferating Tregs from siplizumab cultures. Greater diversity appeared to be present in unstimulated naive T cells than in memory T cells, and a substantial contribution to the alloresponse seemed to be made by naive cells. Of the alloreactive CD4+ clones that could be mapped, the Treg-derived share averaged approximately 67% with siplizumab compared with about 27% in control reactions.

Sequenced material: CD4+ T cells sorted from blood. The sequence derives from a human donor in good health. The sequence is built from TRBV5-1 and TRBJ2-1; the junction holds 9 bases that match TRBD2. The nucleotides are TGCGCCAGCACGGCGGGAGGGCCGGGTGAGCAGTTCTTC. It specifies CASTAGGPGEQFF. Supplemented by the reference TRBV5-1 and TRBJ2-1 proteins around the CDR3, the complete variable domain is KAGVTQTPRYLIKTRGQQVTLSCSPISGHRSVSWYQQTPGQGLQFLFEYFSETQRNKGNFPGRFSGRQFSNSRSEMNVSTLELGDSALYLCASTAGGPGEQFFGPGTRLTVL.